One TCR beta chain is described in this entry. Its cognate antigen is unknown. Germline-derived CDR1 and CDR2 are SGHTA and FQGTGA. This CDR3 region has 15 residues. V was cut by 5 bases and J by 3 bases, with 17 bases left in between. This specimen belongs to a study of cytomegalovirus exposure and HLA in healthy donors. The overall study: The same platform as the approximately 700 first-cohort repertoires was used for the 120 or so validation repertoires, a later analysis reported.

The study's findings and limits: High sensitivity and specificity were reportedly achieved when the classifier diagnosed cytomegalovirus status. Some TCR beta chains (approximately 180 of them) were listed as cytomegalovirus-associated. Across donors, most TCRs were seen rarely, yet some public ones were widespread.

Only in-frame clones appear in the TCRdb table, and some are missing; sequencing was by immunoSEQ multiplex PCR. In the table there are about 120,000 clones, 95% to 96% of which are singletons. The J gene is TRBJ2-7, the V gene TRBV7-3, with D possibly being TRBD1 (6 bases). This clonotype was sampled from a young man in good health and CMV-seronegative. Sequencing was performed on PBMCs. As DNA, the CDR3 is TGTGCCAGCAGCCCCCGCCCACAGGGTATCTACGAGCAGTACTTC. Amino acids: CASSPRPQGIYEQYF.